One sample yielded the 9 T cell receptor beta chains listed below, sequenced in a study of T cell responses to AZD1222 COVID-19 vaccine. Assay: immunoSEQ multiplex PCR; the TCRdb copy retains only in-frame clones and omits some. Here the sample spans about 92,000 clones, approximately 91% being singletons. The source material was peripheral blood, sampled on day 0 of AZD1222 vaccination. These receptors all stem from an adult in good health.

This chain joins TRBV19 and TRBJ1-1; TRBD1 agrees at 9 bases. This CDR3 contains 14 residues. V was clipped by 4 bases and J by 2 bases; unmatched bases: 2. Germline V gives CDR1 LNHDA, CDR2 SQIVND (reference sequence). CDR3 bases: TGTGCCAGTAGTAAGGGACAGGGAAACACTGAAGCTTTCTTT. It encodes CASSKGQGNTEAFF.

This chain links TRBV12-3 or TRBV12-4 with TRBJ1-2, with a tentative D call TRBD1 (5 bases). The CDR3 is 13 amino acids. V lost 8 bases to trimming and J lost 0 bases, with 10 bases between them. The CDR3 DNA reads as TGTGCCAGCTTCGGGACGTCTAACTATGGCTACACCTTC. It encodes CASFGTSNYGYTF.

The CDR3 DNA reads TGTGCCAGCATCAGCGGGGGGCTCCTTCGTCATGAGCAGTTCTTC. Amino acid sequence: CASISGGLLRHEQFF. The chain combines TRBV28 with TRBJ2-1, with 9 bases matching TRBD2. This CDR3 region has 15 residues. V shed 7 bases and J 8 bases; nucleotides not matched to a gene: 12. Germline V gene lookup returns CDR1 MDHEN and CDR2 SYDVKM. Based on the CDR3 plus reference TRBV28 and TRBJ2-1, the full variable domain is DVKVTQSSRYLVKRTGEKVFLECVQDMDHENMFWYRQDPGLGLRLIYFSYDVKMKEKGDIPEGYSVSREKKERFSLILESASTNQTSMYLCASISGGLLRHEQFFGPGTRLTVL.

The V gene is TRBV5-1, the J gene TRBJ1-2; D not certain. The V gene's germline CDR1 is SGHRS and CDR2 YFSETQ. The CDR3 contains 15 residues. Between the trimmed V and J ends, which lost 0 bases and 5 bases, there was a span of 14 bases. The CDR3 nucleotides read TGCGCCAGCAGCTTGGATATCGGGCGTCTTTATGGCTACACCTTC. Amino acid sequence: CASSLDIGRLYGYTF.

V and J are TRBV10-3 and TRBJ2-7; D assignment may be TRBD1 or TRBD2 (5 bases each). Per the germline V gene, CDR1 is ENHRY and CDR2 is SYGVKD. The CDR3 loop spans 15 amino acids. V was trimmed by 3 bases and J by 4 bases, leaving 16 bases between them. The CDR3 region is CAISDPRGVGYEQYF. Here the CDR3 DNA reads TGTGCCATCAGTGACCCTCGAGGGGTTGGATACGAGCAGTACTTC.

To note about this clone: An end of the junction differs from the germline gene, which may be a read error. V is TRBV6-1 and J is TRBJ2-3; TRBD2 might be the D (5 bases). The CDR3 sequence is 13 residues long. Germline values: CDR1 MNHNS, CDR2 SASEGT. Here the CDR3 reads CASTEAVQDTQYF. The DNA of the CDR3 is TGTGCCAGCACTGAAGCGGTCCAGGATACGCAGTATTTT.

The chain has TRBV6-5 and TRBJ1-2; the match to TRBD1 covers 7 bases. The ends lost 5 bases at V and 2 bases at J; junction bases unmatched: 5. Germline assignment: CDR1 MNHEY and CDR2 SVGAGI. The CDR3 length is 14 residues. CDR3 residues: CASSPGDRNYGYTF. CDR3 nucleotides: TGTGCCAGCAGTCCTGGGGACAGAAACTATGGCTACACCTTC.

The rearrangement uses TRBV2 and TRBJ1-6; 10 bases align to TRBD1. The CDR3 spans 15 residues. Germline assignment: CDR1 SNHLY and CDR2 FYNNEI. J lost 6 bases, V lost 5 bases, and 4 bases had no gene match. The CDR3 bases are TGTGCCAGCAGTCGGGACAGGGGCGTTAATTCACCCCTCCACTTT. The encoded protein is CASSRDRGVNSPLHF.

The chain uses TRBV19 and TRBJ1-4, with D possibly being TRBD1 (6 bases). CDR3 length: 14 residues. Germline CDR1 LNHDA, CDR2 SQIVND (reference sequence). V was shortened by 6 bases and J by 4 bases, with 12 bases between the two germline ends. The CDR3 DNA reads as TGTGCCAGTAGGATGGACAGATATAATGAAAAACTGTTTTTT. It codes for CASRMDRYNEKLFF.